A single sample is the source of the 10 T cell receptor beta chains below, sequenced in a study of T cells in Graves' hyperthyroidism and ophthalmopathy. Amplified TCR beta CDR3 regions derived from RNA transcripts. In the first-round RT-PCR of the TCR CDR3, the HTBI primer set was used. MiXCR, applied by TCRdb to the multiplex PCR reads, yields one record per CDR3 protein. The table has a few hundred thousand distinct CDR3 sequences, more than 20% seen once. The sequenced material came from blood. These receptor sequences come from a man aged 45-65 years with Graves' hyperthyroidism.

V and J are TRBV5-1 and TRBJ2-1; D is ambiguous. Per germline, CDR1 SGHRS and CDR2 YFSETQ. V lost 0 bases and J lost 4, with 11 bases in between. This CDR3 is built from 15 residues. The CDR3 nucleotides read TGCGCCAGCAGCTTGGATGACGATTCTTACAATGAGCAGTTCTTC. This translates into CASSLDDDSYNEQFF.

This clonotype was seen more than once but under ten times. The DNA for the CDR3 is TGCAGCGCACGGGACGGATTTGTTCAGTACTTC. Translating it yields CSARDGFVQYF. This chain connects TRBV29-1 to TRBJ2-4; D might be TRBD1 or TRBD2, each matching 5 bases. V dropped 7 bases and J dropped 11 bases, with 15 bases sitting between them. This CDR3 is built from 11 residues. Germline CDR1 and CDR2: SQVTM and ANQGSEA.

CDR3 amino acids: CASSQILDTEAFF. The CDR3 region has the DNA TGTGCCAGCAGCCAAATACTGGACACTGAAGCTTTCTTT. The rearrangement links TRBV3-1 to TRBJ1-1; D remains ambiguous. Germline CDR1 is LGHDT and CDR2 is YNNKEL (reference sequence). Between the trimmed V and J ends, which lost 2 bases and 3 bases, there was a span of 7 bases. The length of the CDR3 is 13 residues.

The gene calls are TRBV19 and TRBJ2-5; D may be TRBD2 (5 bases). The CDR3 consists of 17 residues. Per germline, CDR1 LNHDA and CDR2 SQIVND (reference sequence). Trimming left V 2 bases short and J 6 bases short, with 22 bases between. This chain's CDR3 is CASSIYPTRTQLKTQYF. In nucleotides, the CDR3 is TGTGCCAGTAGTATATATCCCACACGGACTCAACTAAAGACCCAGTACTTC.

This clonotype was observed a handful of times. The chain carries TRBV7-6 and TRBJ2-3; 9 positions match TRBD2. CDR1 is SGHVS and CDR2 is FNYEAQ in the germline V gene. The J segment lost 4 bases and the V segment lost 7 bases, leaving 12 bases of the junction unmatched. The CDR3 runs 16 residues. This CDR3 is CASTLRGGGIADTQYF. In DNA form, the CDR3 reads TGTGCCAGCACCCTGCGGGGGGGAGGGATCGCAGATACGCAGTATTTT.

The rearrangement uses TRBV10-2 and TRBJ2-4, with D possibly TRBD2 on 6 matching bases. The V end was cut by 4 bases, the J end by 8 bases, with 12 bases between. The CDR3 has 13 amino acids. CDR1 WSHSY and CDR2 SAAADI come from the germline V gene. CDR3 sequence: CASSGRDGYIQYF. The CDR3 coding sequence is TGCGCCAGCAGTGGGAGGGATGGATACATTCAGTACTTC.

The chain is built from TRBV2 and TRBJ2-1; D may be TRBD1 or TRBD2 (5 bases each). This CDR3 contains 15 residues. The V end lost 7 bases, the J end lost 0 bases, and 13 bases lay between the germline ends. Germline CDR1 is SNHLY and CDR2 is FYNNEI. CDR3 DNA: TGTGCCAGCAAACCCCGGGGCGTCTCCTACAATGAGCAGTTCTTC. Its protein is CASKPRGVSYNEQFF.

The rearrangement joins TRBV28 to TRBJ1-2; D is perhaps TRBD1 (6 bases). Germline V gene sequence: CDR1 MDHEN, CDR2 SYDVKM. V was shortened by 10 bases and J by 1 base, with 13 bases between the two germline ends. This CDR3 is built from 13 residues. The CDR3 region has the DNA TGTGCCATAAGCCAGGGGAATAACTATGGCTACACCTTC. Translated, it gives CAISQGNNYGYTF.

The DNA of the CDR3 is TGTGCCAGCAGGGGGACAGTTTTAGAGACCCAGTACTTC. Protein product: CASRGTVLETQYF. V gene TRBV6-1 combines with J gene TRBJ2-5; TRBD1 agrees at 7 bases. Germline CDR1 and CDR2: MNHNS and SASEGT. The CDR3 has 13 residues. Trimming removed 6 bases from V and 4 bases from J; junction bases left unmatched: 5.

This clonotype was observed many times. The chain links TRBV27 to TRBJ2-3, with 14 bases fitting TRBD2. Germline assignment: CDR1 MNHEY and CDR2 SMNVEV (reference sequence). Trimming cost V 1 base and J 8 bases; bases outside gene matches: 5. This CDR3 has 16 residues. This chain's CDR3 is CASSLLGTSGRVTQYF. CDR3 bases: TGTGCCAGCAGTTTATTAGGGACTAGCGGGAGAGTTACGCAGTATTTT.